The text below deals with one T cell receptor (beta chain). Sequencing was performed with immunoSEQ multiplex PCR; in TCRdb, only in-frame clones are kept and a portion is missing. The repertoire holds approximately 290,000 clones, with roughly four fifths as singletons. The sample comes from a study of blood T cell repertoires in COVID-19. The CDR3 loop spans 14 amino acids. Germline CDR1 is MDHEN and CDR2 is SYDVKM. V lost 5 bases to trimming and J lost 6 bases, with 14 bases between them. Sequencing was done on a sample of peripheral blood. This receptor was taken from a person aged 65-85 years with COVID-19, enrolled during active disease. The genes are TRBV28 and TRBJ1-5; TRBD1 is a possible D gene (6 bases). Here the CDR3 DNA reads TGTGCCAGCAGTCTACAGGGATTAATTCAGCCCCAGCATTTT. Its protein product is CASSLQGLIQPQHF.